Sequencing of this T cell receptor beta chain was carried out in a study of T cell responses to AZD1222 COVID-19 vaccine (dated by TCRdb to about 2021). Broadly, across the study: TCR sequencing covered over 230 trial participants: 200 to 220 given two doses of AZD1222 and 26 given two doses of MenACWY control vaccine. Trial participants were enrolled by age into 18-55, 56-69 and 70-plus year subgroups, with roughly 150, 30 and 60 TCR-sequenced participants respectively.

Taken with the paper, the label for time point translates to: baseline before first vaccination. Samples from vaccinated people were obtained from the UK trials COV001 and COV002, which included a single-blind randomized controlled phase 2/3 trial of AZD1222 (ChAdOx1 nCoV-19) in healthy adults. For TCRbeta chain sequencing, PBMC samples were collected from trial participants at day 0 and at day 28 after the second dose. Study-wide conclusions, independent of this receptor: Conclusions about previously exposed vaccinees were limited because only a handful of AZD1222 recipients were SARS-CoV-2 seropositive at baseline. The 56-69-year group was small, and its depth increase did not reach significance, likely because of low power. After two AZD1222 doses, spike-specific TCR breadth and depth were significantly higher than at day 0 and than in MenACWY recipients. Because no day 14 peak-response samples were available, the repertoires could be characterized only after the peak T cell response. The whole spike protein was spanned by vaccine-associated CD4 TCRs, and dominant responses were seen in regions 160-218 and 743-854. Participants were mostly white British, with more females than males. The authors suggested clonal diversity may have been underestimated. Reportedly, almost half of the unique spike-specific TCRs recognized epitopes lying outside the regions that are mutated in the B.1.351 and B.1.1.7 variants.

The CDR3 regions of human TCRbeta chains were subjected to immunosequencing. As for the original processing: Repertoire TCRs were checked for matches against a reference library of SARS-CoV-2-specific TCRs that had been generated using the MIRA antigen-specificity platform. Breadth meant the fraction of unique TCRs that were SARS-CoV-2-associated, whereas depth meant the fraction of total T cells that were SARS-CoV-2-associated. Using the MIRA data, each spike-specific TCR was assigned both to the spike region to which the TCR was reactive and to a CD4 or CD8 class. Log10-transformed breadth and depth values were compared by one-way ANOVA with Sidak's multiple comparisons tests. TCRdb carries this immuneACCESS record with in-frame sequences only. Its versions omit some clonotypes, under half of them owing to an unresolved V gene in the studies checked, with the rest unexplained. V and J calls and clone size are those listed in that table; D and trimming were worked out from the DNA. The record for this sample contains more than 110,000 clones. The top ten hold roughly 2% of the sample.

Trimming takes 4 bases from V and 5 bases from J, and the germline ends sit 6 bases apart. In the germline V gene (reference sequence), CDR1 corresponds to LGHDT and CDR2 to YNNKEL. The CDR3 contains 13 residues, cysteine and phenylalanine counted. Only the CDR3 DNA is retained, 39 bases long and in frame from the first base. About this clone itself: Its antigen is still unknown.

Material for sequencing was peripheral blood. This clonotype was obtained from an adult in good health. The rearranged segments are TRBV3-1 (or the pseudogene TRBV3-2) and TRBJ2-6; too little of a D gene remains to name it. The CDR3 corresponds to CASSPGRANVLTF. The sequenced DNA is TGTGCCAGCAGCCCTGGTAGGGCCAACGTCCTGACTTTC.